This T cell receptor beta chain was identified in a study of patients and donors after allogeneic stem cell transplantation. In this sample, this clonotype turned up once. The V gene lost 4 bases and the J gene lost 5 bases, with 21 bases spanning the gap. This CDR3 has 15 residues. CDR1 and CDR2 (germline): DFQATT, SNEGSKA (reference sequence). From the RT-PCR reads, TCRdb called clonotypes with MiXCR, one entry per CDR3 protein. The repertoire holds over 400,000 distinct CDR3 sequences, with more than 15% as singletons. This sequence originates from a human donor who was either an allogeneic HSCT recipient or a stem cell or donor lymphocyte infusion donor (not recorded which). It is not recorded whose cells these are; they may come from a transplant donor. The V and J genes are TRBV20-1 and TRBJ2-7; unclear D gene. Sequencing used blood, either unsorted or a sorted T cell fraction (not recorded which). The CDR3 loop reads CSAILGRKTFNEQYF. The DNA of the CDR3 is TGCAGTGCTATTCTCGGACGGAAGACTTTTAACGAGCAGTACTTC.